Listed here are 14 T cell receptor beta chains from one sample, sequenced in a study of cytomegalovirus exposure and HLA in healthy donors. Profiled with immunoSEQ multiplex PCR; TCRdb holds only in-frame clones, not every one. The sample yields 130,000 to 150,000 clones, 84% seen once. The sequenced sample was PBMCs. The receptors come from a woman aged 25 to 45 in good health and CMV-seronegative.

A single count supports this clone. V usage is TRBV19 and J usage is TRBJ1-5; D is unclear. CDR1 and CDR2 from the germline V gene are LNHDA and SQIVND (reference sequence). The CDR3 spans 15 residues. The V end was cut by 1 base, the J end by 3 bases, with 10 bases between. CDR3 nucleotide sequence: TGTGCCAGTAGTATAGTCGGGTTAGACAATCAGCCCCAGCATTTT. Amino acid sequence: CASSIVGLDNQPQHF.

CDR3 residues: CASSQNTIASTDTQYF. DNA of the CDR3: TGCGCCAGCAGCCAAAACACAATCGCCTCCACAGATACGCAGTATTTT. The J gene is TRBJ2-3, the V gene TRBV4-3, with no clear D. The germline V gene has CDR1 LGHNA and CDR2 YSLEER. The CDR3 spans 16 residues. V gave up 2 bases and J gave up 2 bases, with 14 bases separating them.

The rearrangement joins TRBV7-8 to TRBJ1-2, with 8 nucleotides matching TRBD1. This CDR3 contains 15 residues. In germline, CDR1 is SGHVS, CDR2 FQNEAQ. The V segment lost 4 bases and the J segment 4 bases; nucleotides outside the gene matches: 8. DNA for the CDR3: TGTGCCAGCAGCTGGACAGGGCTTCTTTCCTATGGCTACACCTTC. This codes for CASSWTGLLSYGYTF.

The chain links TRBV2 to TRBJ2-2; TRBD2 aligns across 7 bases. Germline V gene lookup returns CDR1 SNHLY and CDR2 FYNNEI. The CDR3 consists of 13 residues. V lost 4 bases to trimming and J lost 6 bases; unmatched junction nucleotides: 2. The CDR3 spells CASSVGGAGELFF. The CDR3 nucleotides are TGTGCCAGCAGTGTTGGGGGGGCCGGGGAGCTGTTTTTT.

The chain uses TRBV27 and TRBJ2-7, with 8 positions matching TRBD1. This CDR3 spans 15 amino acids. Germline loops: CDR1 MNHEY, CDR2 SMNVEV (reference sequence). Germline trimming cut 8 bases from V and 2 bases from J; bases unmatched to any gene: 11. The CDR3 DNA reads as TGTGCCAGCGCCCCCGGACAGGGAATTCCCTACGAGCAGTACTTC. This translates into CASAPGQGIPYEQYF.

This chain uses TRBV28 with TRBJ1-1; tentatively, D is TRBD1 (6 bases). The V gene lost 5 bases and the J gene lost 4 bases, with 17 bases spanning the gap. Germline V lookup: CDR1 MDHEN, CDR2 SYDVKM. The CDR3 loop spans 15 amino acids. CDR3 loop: CASSGRGGGSTEAFF. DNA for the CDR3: TGTGCCAGCAGTGGGCGGGGAGGGGGATCCACTGAAGCTTTCTTT.

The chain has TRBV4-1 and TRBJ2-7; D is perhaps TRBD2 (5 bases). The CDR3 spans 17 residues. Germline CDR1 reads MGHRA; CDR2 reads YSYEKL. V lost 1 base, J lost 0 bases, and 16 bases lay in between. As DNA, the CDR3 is TGCGCCAGCAGCCAAGGCGGCGTGCCGGGGAGCTCCTACGAGCAGTACTTC. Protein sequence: CASSQGGVPGSSYEQYF.

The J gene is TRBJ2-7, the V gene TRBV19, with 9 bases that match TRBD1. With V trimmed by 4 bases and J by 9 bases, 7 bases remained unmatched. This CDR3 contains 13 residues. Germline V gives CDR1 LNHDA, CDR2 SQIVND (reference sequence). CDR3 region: CASSTGTGNAQYF. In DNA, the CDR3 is TGTGCCAGTAGTACCGGGACAGGGAACGCGCAGTACTTC.

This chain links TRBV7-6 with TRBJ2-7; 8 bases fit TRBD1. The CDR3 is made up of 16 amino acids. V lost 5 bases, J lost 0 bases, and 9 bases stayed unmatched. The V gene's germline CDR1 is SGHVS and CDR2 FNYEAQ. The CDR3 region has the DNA TGTGCCAGCAGCCCTCAGGGGGCCCTAACCTCCTACGAGCAGTACTTC. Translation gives CASSPQGALTSYEQYF.

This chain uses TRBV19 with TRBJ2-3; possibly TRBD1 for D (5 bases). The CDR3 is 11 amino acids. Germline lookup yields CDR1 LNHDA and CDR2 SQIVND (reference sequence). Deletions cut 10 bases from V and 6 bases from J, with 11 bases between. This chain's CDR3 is CAISKGDTQYF. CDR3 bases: TGTGCCATCTCAAAGGGGGATACGCAGTATTTT.

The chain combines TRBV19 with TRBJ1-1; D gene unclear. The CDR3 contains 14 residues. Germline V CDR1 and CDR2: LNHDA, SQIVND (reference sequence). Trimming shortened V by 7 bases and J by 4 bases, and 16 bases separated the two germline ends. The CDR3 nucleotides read TGTGCCAGTACCCCAAGTGGGAGGCCCACTGAAGCTTTCTTT. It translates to CASTPSGRPTEAFF.

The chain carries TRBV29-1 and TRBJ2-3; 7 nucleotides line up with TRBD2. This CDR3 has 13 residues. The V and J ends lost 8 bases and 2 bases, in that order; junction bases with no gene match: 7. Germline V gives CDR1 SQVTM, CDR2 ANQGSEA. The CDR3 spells CSIAGDSTDTQYF. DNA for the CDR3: TGCAGCATCGCGGGGGACTCCACAGATACGCAGTATTTT.

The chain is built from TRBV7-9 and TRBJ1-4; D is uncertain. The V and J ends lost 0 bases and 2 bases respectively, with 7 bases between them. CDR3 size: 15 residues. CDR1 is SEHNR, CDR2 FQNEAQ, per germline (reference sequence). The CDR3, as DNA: TGTGCCAGCAGCTTAGCCCGGGAGACTAATGAAAAACTGTTTTTT. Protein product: CASSLARETNEKLFF.

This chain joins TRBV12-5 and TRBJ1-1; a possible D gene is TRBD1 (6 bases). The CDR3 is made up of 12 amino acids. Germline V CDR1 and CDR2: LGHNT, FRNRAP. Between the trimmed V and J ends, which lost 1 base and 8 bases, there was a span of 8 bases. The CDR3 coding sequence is TGTGCTAGTGGTTTGGCCGGGACAGAAGCTTTCTTT. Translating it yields CASGLAGTEAFF.